A selection of T cell receptor beta chains follows, all from one sample in a study of CD8 T cells in ankylosing spondylitis. In TCRdb, the 5' RACE reads were re-called with MiXCR into one record per CDR3 protein. Of around 250,000 distinct CDR3 sequences listed, approximately 30% are singletons. The sequenced sample was blood, either unsorted or a sorted T cell fraction (not recorded which). The receptor source for this set is a male donor with ankylosing spondylitis or in good health (not recorded which). Both conserved end residues are part of each CDR3. The D gene is left open where the match is weak. Clone size appears in some rows only: once, few, many, or a class for an expanded clone.

TRBJ2-1	TRBV29-1	16	-	-	TGCAGCGGTGATCTCCTTAAACAGGAGGACTACAATGAGCAGTTCTTC	CSGDLLKQEDYNEQFF
TRBJ2-1	TRBV5-1	16	TRBD1	few	TGCGCCAGCAGCTTGGCAGGGACAGCGAGGGACAATGAGCAGTTCTTC	CASSLAGTARDNEQFF
TRBJ2-1	TRBV7-6	13	-	-	TGTGCCAGCAGCTTAGGTCAGCACAATGAGCAGTTCTTC	CASSLGQHNEQFF
TRBJ2-1	TRBV20-1	14	-	-	TGCAGTGCTGCCGGGCGATATTCCCACAATGAGCAGTTCTTC	CSAAGRYSHNEQFF
TRBJ2-3	TRBV7-2	13	-	few	TGTGCCAGCAGTCGATTAAACGCAGATACGCAGTATTTT	CASSRLNADTQYF
TRBJ2-7	TRBV5-6	13	-	-	TGTGCCAGCAGCCAGGATCGTAACTACGAGCAGTACTTC	CASSQDRNYEQYF
TRBJ1-5	TRBV21-1	13	-	-	TGTGCCAGACAGGGACGTAGCAATCAGCCCCAGCATTTT	CARQGRSNQPQHF
TRBJ2-4	TRBV12-3/TRBV12-4	17	TRBD2	-	TGTGCCAGCAGTTGGCGGGCTAGCGGGGGAGGGAAAAACATTCAGTACTTC	CASSWRASGGGKNIQYF
TRBJ1-4	TRBV20-1	13	-	many	TGCAGTGCTCCCGGGCATCGTTTTGAAAAACTGTTTTTT	CSAPGHRFEKLFF
TRBJ2-1	TRBV7-3	15	TRBD1	few	TGTGCCAGCAGCCCGACAGGGGGTATCTACAATGAGCAGTTCTTC	CASSPTGGIYNEQFF
TRBJ2-7	TRBV7-2	13	-	-	TGTGCCAGCAGCGTGTTCGGGAACTACGAGCAGTACTTC	CASSVFGNYEQYF
TRBJ2-1	TRBV27	15	-	-	TGTGCCAGCAGTTTAACATTTGGGGGCGCGAATGAGCAGTTCTTC	CASSLTFGGANEQFF
TRBJ1-1	TRBV10-3	13	-	few	TGTGCCATCAGTGAGAACACCTACACTGAAGCTTTCTTT	CAISENTYTEAFF
TRBJ2-7	TRBV6-2/TRBV6-3	15	TRBD1	-	TGTGCCAGCAGCTGGACAGGTTGGTCATCCTACGAGCAGTACTTC	CASSWTGWSSYEQYF
TRBJ2-2	TRBV5-5	15	TRBD2	-	TGTGCCAGCAGCTCCTTCCTAGCGGAGGTCGGGGAGCTGTTTTTT	CASSSFLAEVGELFF
TRBJ1-4	TRBV5-1	15	-	-	TGCGCCAGCAGCTTGGTGGCGGAGGGAAATGAAAAACTGTTTTTT	CASSLVAEGNEKLFF
TRBJ1-6	TRBV3-2	18	-	-	TGTGCCAGCAGTTCAGATGGGGTATGGGGACAGAGGGATTCACCCCTCCACTTT	CASSSDGVWGQRDSPLHF
TRBJ1-3	TRBV27	13	-	-	TGTGCCAGCAGTTTATCACAGGGTTCTACCATATATTTT	CASSLSQGSTIYF
TRBJ1-1	TRBV6-5	13	-	-	TGTGCCAGCAGTTACGGGCAGACCACTGAAGCTTTCTTT	CASSYGQTTEAFF
TRBJ2-3	TRBV20-1	16	TRBD2	few	TGCAGTGCTAGAGATTATGAGCGGGGGATCACAGATACGCAGTATTTT	CSARDYERGITDTQYF